The rows below give T cell receptor beta chains drawn from one sample of a study of T cells in Graves' hyperthyroidism and ophthalmopathy. TCRdb re-derived calls from the multiplex PCR reads in MiXCR, one entry per CDR3 protein. Here the sample spans under 700,000 distinct CDR3 sequences, more than 45% being singletons. Sequenced: peripheral blood or thyroid tissue (not recorded which). These receptors were obtained from a woman between 18 and 30 years old with Graves' hyperthyroidism. Each CDR3 is given without its conserved first and last residue. The size of a clone is reported for some rows only, either as once, few or many, or as a class for expanded clones.

v_call: TRBV29-1
clone_size: few
cdr3_aa: SAAGTGDSYEQY

v_call: TRBV5-8
clone_size: -
cdr3_aa: ASIGGGTEAF

v_call: TRBV2
clone_size: -
cdr3_aa: ASSPGQFEKLF

v_call: TRBV2
clone_size: -
cdr3_aa: ASSYPPGRGPGEQY

v_call: TRBV14
clone_size: -
cdr3_aa: ASSHPRTENTGELF

v_call: TRBV15
clone_size: -
cdr3_aa: ATSPDRAAAF

v_call: TRBV6-4
clone_size: few
cdr3_aa: ASSDSGSGANVLT

v_call: TRBV7-9
clone_size: -
cdr3_aa: ASTLQGVDEKLF

v_call: TRBV7-3
clone_size: -
cdr3_aa: ASSLLGNTEAS

v_call: TRBV2
clone_size: -
cdr3_aa: ASSVGQTNQPQH

v_call: TRBV20-1
clone_size: -
cdr3_aa: SARVEAQY

v_call: TRBV4-1
clone_size: -
cdr3_aa: ASSQDSTEAF

v_call: TRBV7-2
clone_size: many
cdr3_aa: ASSSGSQHGYT

v_call: TRBV11-2
clone_size: -
cdr3_aa: ATSGTENTGEPF

v_call: TRBV9
clone_size: few
cdr3_aa: ASSTTGRPFGGYT

v_call: TRBV7-8
clone_size: once
cdr3_aa: ASSFEGRGGEKLF

v_call: TRBV2
clone_size: few
cdr3_aa: ASSDPRVGTEAF

v_call: TRBV11-2
clone_size: -
cdr3_aa: ASSYTGTGVNTEAF

v_call: TRBV7-9
clone_size: few
cdr3_aa: ASSLVQGGEQY

v_call: TRBV20-1
clone_size: -
cdr3_aa: SARDSNGLNTEAS

v_call: TRBV24-1
clone_size: many
cdr3_aa: ATSVGGGYT

v_call: TRBV19
clone_size: -
cdr3_aa: ASSLLPERTGAGYT

v_call: TRBV2
clone_size: many
cdr3_aa: ASMRGAAQETQY

v_call: TRBV20-1
clone_size: -
cdr3_aa: SARMETTNEKLF

v_call: TRBV29-1
clone_size: many
cdr3_aa: SVPGPGNTIY

v_call: TRBV10-3
clone_size: -
cdr3_aa: AIRLGAQNTEAF

v_call: TRBV13
clone_size: many
cdr3_aa: ASSLGLGGYT

v_call: TRBV7-9
clone_size: few
cdr3_aa: ASSLDLGDSYGYT

v_call: TRBV2
clone_size: few
cdr3_aa: ASSESPGANLAQH

v_call: TRBV19
clone_size: -
cdr3_aa: ARLLEETQY

v_call: TRBV20-1
clone_size: -
cdr3_aa: SALAEANYGYT

v_call: TRBV7-9
clone_size: -
cdr3_aa: ASSSIYNSPLH

v_call: TRBV20-1
clone_size: -
cdr3_aa: SARPGANTGELF

v_call: TRBV2
clone_size: -
cdr3_aa: ASSETGWSSYNSPLH

v_call: TRBV7-2
clone_size: -
cdr3_aa: ASSLVGDRDKLF

v_call: TRBV24-1
clone_size: -
cdr3_aa: ATSDLDYKEY

v_call: TRBV7-2
clone_size: -
cdr3_aa: ASSLMANVLT

v_call: TRBV29-1
clone_size: many
cdr3_aa: SVEFLNTIY

v_call: TRBV19
clone_size: -
cdr3_aa: ASTDPEPPQH

v_call: TRBV2
clone_size: many
cdr3_aa: ASRGEQGIGETQY